Listed below are T cell receptor beta chains from one sample, sequenced in a study of T cells after posttransplantation cyclophosphamide. TCRdb keeps only in-frame clones here, not all; method: immunoSEQ multiplex PCR. Of around 3,300 clones in the sample, around 95% were seen once. The specimen sequenced was naive CD8+ T cells sorted from PBMCs. All receptors come from a woman between 50 and 59 years old in good health and a related stem cell transplant donor. Each CDR3 is given with its conserved first and last residue. D genes are given only for firm matches. Size tells how often a clone was seen (once, few, many) or the class of an expanded clone, and some rows leave it out.

>NA|TRBV2|NA|TRBJ2-7
CASSDPTKRGNHEQYF
TGTGCCAGCAGTGACCCCACCAAACGCGGGAACCACGAGCAGTACTTC
>NA|TRBV11-2|NA|TRBJ1-1
CASSLVSLSTEAFF
TGTGCCAGCAGCCTTGTGAGCCTGAGCACTGAAGCTTTCTTT
>TRBD1|TRBV9|NA|TRBJ2-7
CASSTNRDRGSYEQYF
TGTGCCAGCAGCACCAACCGGGACAGGGGCTCCTACGAGCAGTACTTC
>NA|TRBV27|NA|TRBJ1-2
CASSSDSENYGYTF
TGTGCCAGCAGCTCCGACTCAGAGAACTATGGCTACACCTTC
>NA|TRBV6-5|NA|TRBJ2-6
CASRTAYSGANVLTF
TGTGCCAGCAGAACAGCTTACTCTGGGGCCAACGTCCTGACTTTC
>NA|TRBV7-9|NA|TRBJ2-2
CASSLAGSGANTGELFF
TGTGCCAGCAGCTTAGCCGGCAGCGGAGCGAACACCGGGGAGCTGTTTTTT
>NA|TRBV6-6|NA|TRBJ1-1
CASSYSEGNTEAFF
TGTGCCAGCAGTTACTCGGAGGGGAACACTGAAGCTTTCTTT
>NA|TRBV13|NA|TRBJ2-5
CASSIEETQYF
TGTGCCAGCAGCATCGAGGAGACCCAGTACTTC
>NA|TRBV11-2|NA|TRBJ2-1
CASSLVGAPYNEQFF
TGTGCCAGCAGCTTAGTTGGGGCACCCTACAATGAGCAGTTCTTC
>NA|TRBV7-6|NA|TRBJ1-2
CASSFTDYGYTF
TGTGCCAGCAGCTTTACAGACTATGGCTACACCTTC
>TRBD2|TRBV7-9|NA|TRBJ2-1
CASSAPGVRLAGGSNEQFF
TGTGCCAGCAGCGCCCCCGGGGTGAGACTAGCGGGAGGGTCGAATGAGCAGTTCTTC
>NA|TRBV13|NA|TRBJ2-7
CASSSGTPTDEQYF
TGTGCCAGCAGCTCTGGGACACCCACGGACGAGCAGTACTTC
>NA|TRBV7-9|NA|TRBJ1-1
CASSPTGNTEAFF
TGTGCCAGCAGCCCGACAGGGAACACTGAAGCTTTCTTT
>NA|TRBV7-9|NA|TRBJ1-1
CASSLTDSRNTEAFF
TGTGCCAGCAGCCTCACGGACAGCCGAAACACTGAAGCTTTCTTT
>NA|TRBV4-2|NA|TRBJ2-5
CASSQDLEETQYF
TGTGCCAGCAGCCAAGATTTAGAAGAGACCCAGTACTTC
>NA|TRBV29-1|NA|TRBJ1-1
CSVEVNIAFF
TGCAGCGTTGAAGTAAATATCGCTTTCTTT
>NA|TRBV6-6|NA|TRBJ2-3
CASSYVQGRDTDTQYF
TGTGCCAGCAGTTACGTTCAGGGGCGAGACACAGATACGCAGTATTTT
>NA|TRBV6-4|once|TRBJ2-5
CASSDSTKETQYF
TGTGCCAGCAGTGACTCGACAAAAGAGACCCAGTACTTC
>NA|TRBV7-6|NA|TRBJ2-1
CASSAGESHEQFF
TGTGCCAGCAGCGCGGGTGAGAGTCATGAGCAGTTCTTC
>TRBD1|TRBV27|NA|TRBJ1-1
CASRGQGANTEAFF
TGTGCCAGCAGAGGACAGGGGGCAAACACTGAAGCTTTCTTT
>TRBD1|TRBV2|once|TRBJ1-2
CASSSTGGVYGYTF
TGTGCCAGCTCCTCGACAGGGGGCGTTTATGGCTACACCTTC
>TRBD2|TRBV10-3|NA|TRBJ2-1
CAISESLAGRSSYNEQFF
TGTGCCATCAGTGAGAGTCTAGCGGGCCGGAGCTCCTACAATGAGCAGTTCTTC
>NA|TRBV27|NA|TRBJ2-3
CAGSLSAGTSAYTDTQYF
TGTGCCGGCAGTTTATCGGCCGGGACTTCGGCTTACACAGATACGCAGTATTTT
>TRBD1|TRBV27|NA|TRBJ2-1
CASEGQGENEQFF
TGTGCCAGCGAGGGACAGGGGGAGAATGAGCAGTTCTTC
>NA|TRBV13|once|TRBJ1-5
CASSFAGSNQPQHF
TGTGCCAGCAGCTTCGCGGGCAGCAATCAGCCCCAGCATTTT
>NA|TRBV27|NA|TRBJ2-1
CASSFERAQHNEQFF
TGTGCCAGCAGTTTTGAGCGGGCTCAGCACAATGAGCAGTTCTTC
>NA|TRBV7-9|NA|TRBJ2-1
CASSLVVRGEQFF
TGTGCCAGCAGCTTAGTCGTCCGGGGTGAGCAGTTCTTC
>TRBD2|TRBV6-5|NA|TRBJ2-7
CASSYSPSGTTYEQYF
TGTGCCAGCAGTTACTCCCCGTCCGGGACTACCTACGAGCAGTACTTC
>NA|TRBV2|NA|TRBJ2-3
CASSRDSFLTDTQYF
TGTGCCAGCAGTCGCGATAGCTTTCTCACAGATACGCAGTATTTT
>TRBD2|TRBV28|NA|TRBJ2-5
CASSSPIEREGQETQYF
TGTGCCAGCAGCTCCCCGATAGAGCGGGAGGGCCAAGAGACCCAGTACTTC
>TRBD1|TRBV5-1|NA|TRBJ1-4
CASSTSGGSEKLFF
TGCGCCAGCAGCACCTCAGGGGGTTCGGAAAAACTGTTTTTT
>NA|TRBV6-6|NA|TRBJ2-6
CASIEEPGANVLTF
TGTGCCAGCATTGAGGAACCTGGGGCCAACGTCCTGACTTTC
>NA|TRBV6-5|NA|TRBJ2-1
CASSDNSGYEQFF
TGTGCCAGCAGTGATAATAGTGGTTATGAGCAGTTCTTC
>NA|TRBV6-6|once|TRBJ1-5
CASFWGQGQPQHF
TGTGCCAGTTTCTGGGGGCAGGGACAGCCCCAGCATTTT
>NA|TRBV2|few|TRBJ1-1
CASSEGGLRNTEAFF
TGTGCCAGCAGTGAAGGGGGACTCAGGAACACTGAAGCTTTCTTT
>TRBD2|TRBV16|NA|TRBJ2-7
CASSQSGTSGTQPSYEQYF
TGTGCCAGCAGCCAATCTGGGACTAGCGGGACGCAACCCTCCTACGAGCAGTACTTC
>TRBD1|TRBV7-9|NA|TRBJ2-1
CASSSVPGQGARVDEQFF
TGTGCCAGCAGTTCAGTCCCGGGACAGGGGGCGCGGGTGGATGAGCAGTTCTTC
>TRBD2|TRBV30|once|TRBJ2-1
CAWSVELAGGDEQFF
TGTGCCTGGAGTGTAGAACTAGCGGGAGGGGATGAGCAGTTCTTC